The 22 T cell receptor beta chains below come from one sample, sequenced in a study of T cell changes during pregnancy in multiple sclerosis. TCRdb keeps only in-frame clones here, not all; method: immunoSEQ multiplex PCR. Among about 99,000 clones listed, approximately 90% were seen once. The sequencing used peripheral blood, collected after pregnancy. The receptor set was obtained from a female donor with multiple sclerosis, enrolled in a pregnancy study.

The V and J genes are TRBV11-2 and TRBJ2-2, with D possibly matching TRBD1 (6 bases). The CDR3 has 15 amino acids. CDR1 and CDR2 from the germline V gene are SGHAT and FQNNGV. V was cut by 3 bases and J by 6 bases, with 14 bases left in between. CDR3 coding DNA: TGTGCCAGCAGCTTCCCGACAGGCAGGGCCGGGGAGCTGTTTTTT. Translated, it gives CASSFPTGRAGELFF.

This clone has just a few counts. V is TRBV27 and J is TRBJ2-7; tentatively, D is TRBD1 (5 bases). Per the germline V gene, CDR1 is MNHEY and CDR2 is SMNVEV (reference sequence). The CDR3 spans 14 residues. V lost 3 bases, J lost 2 bases, and 11 bases lay in between. CDR3 in amino acids: CASSLEQGTYEQYF. Here the CDR3 DNA reads TGTGCCAGCAGTTTGGAGCAGGGCACCTACGAGCAGTACTTC.

This chain links TRBV28 with TRBJ2-3; 11 positions match TRBD2. Trimming cost V 5 bases and J 3 bases; bases outside gene matches: 7. CDR1 and CDR2 from the germline V gene are MDHEN and SYDVKM. This CDR3 region has 16 residues. CDR3 DNA: TGTGCCAGCAGTACCCCGGCTAGCGGGAGGACAGATACGCAGTATTTT. Translating gives CASSTPASGRTDTQYF.

This clone was observed a single time. The chain recombines TRBV9 with TRBJ1-1, with 9 bases identical to TRBD1. The germline V gene has CDR1 SGDLS and CDR2 YYNGEE. V was pared by 2 bases and J by 4 bases, with 6 bases of the junction left unmatched. The CDR3 is made up of 15 amino acids. The CDR3 loop is CASSVIQGAGTEAFF. The CDR3 DNA is TGTGCCAGCAGCGTGATACAGGGGGCAGGCACTGAAGCTTTCTTT. Supplemented by reference TRBV9 and TRBJ1-1, the full variable domain reads DSGVTQTPKHLITATGQRVTLRCSPRSGDLSVYWYQQSLDQGLQFLIQYYNGEERAKGNILERFSAQQFPDLHSELNLSSLELGDSALYFCASSVIQGAGTEAFFGQGTRLTVV.

This clone was observed a single time. The chain carries TRBV4-3 and TRBJ2-2; TRBD2 aligns across 7 bases. CDR1 LGHNA and CDR2 YSLEER come from the germline V gene. The CDR3 is 20 residues long. With 3 bases clipped from V and 1 base from J, the junction kept 17 bases outside the gene matches. CDR3 bases: TGCGCCAGCAGCCAGTGGGGGGGTCTTAGGGCGGGGGTGAACACCGGGGAGCTGTTTTTT. This gives the protein CASSQWGGLRAGVNTGELFF.

The chain couples TRBV6-5 to TRBJ1-3; possible D gene TRBD1, 5 bases. V lost 5 bases, J lost 0 bases, and 11 bases lay in between. The CDR3 is 15 residues long. Germline V gene data show CDR1 as MNHEY and CDR2 as SVGAGI. The CDR3 spells CASSPDSFSGNTIYF. CDR3 sequence (DNA): TGTGCCAGCAGTCCAGACAGTTTCTCTGGAAACACCATATATTTT.

The rearrangement links TRBV4-2 to TRBJ2-1; 14 bases match TRBD2. There are 19 residues in the CDR3. The V gene end was trimmed by 0 bases and the J gene end by 3 bases; junction bases not matched to a gene: 7. Germline CDR1 and CDR2: LGHNA and YNFKEQ. The chain's CDR3 is CASSQEGLAGAVDYNEQFF. As DNA, the CDR3 is TGTGCCAGCAGCCAAGAGGGACTAGCGGGAGCTGTTGACTACAATGAGCAGTTCTTC.

This chain joins TRBV9 and TRBJ1-2; D unresolved. This CDR3 has 13 residues. Deletions cut 3 bases from V and 7 bases from J, with 13 bases between. From germline, CDR1 is SGDLS and CDR2 YYNGEE. CDR3 sequence: CASSAGQAAGYTF. The CDR3 bases are TGTGCCAGCAGCGCCGGCCAAGCGGCTGGCTACACCTTC.

The genes are TRBV20-1 and TRBJ2-3, with no clear D. This CDR3 has 11 residues. CDR1 is DFQATT and CDR2 is SNEGSKA in the germline V gene (reference sequence). V lost 8 bases to trimming and J lost 2 bases, with 8 bases between them. The CDR3 DNA reads TGCAGTAGTAGTGTCACAGATACGCAGTATTTT. Translating gives CSSSVTDTQYF.

V and J are TRBV2 and TRBJ2-1; TRBD1 is a possible D gene (6 bases). Germline V gene data show CDR1 as SNHLY and CDR2 as FYNNEI. Trimming stripped 6 bases from V and 6 bases from J, with 9 bases between. The CDR3 is 12 residues long. This CDR3 reads CASRVQGNEQFF. CDR3 nucleotides: TGTGCCAGCAGAGTACAGGGCAATGAGCAGTTCTTC. The variable domain in full, completed from reference TRBV2 and TRBJ2-1, reads EPEVTQTPSHQVTQMGQEVILRCVPISNHLYFYWYRQILGQKVEFLVSFYNNEISEKSEIFDDQFSVERPDGSNFTLKIRSTKLEDSAMYFCASRVQGNEQFFGPGTRLTVL.

This clone was found once. The CDR3 sequence: CASNWGMAGGSEQYF. Written as DNA, the CDR3 is TGCGCCAGCAATTGGGGAATGGCGGGAGGGAGCGAGCAGTACTTC. The gene calls are TRBV10-2 and TRBJ2-7, with TRBD2 matching 9 bases. Germline assignment: CDR1 WSHSY and CDR2 SAAADI. After removal of 7 bases from V and 6 bases from J, the junction contained 13 bases not matched to a gene. The length of the CDR3 is 15 residues.

The DNA for the CDR3 is TGTGCCAGCAGTTCATTACTAGCGGACGCCTACAATGAGCAGTTCTTC. It codes for CASSSLLADAYNEQFF. V usage is TRBV28 and J usage is TRBJ2-1; 8 bases agree with TRBD2. CDR1 and CDR2 (germline): MDHEN, SYDVKM. V gave up 4 bases and J gave up 2 bases; unmatched junction bases: 7. The CDR3 spans 16 residues.

The J gene is TRBJ2-1, the V gene TRBV7-9; 11 bases match TRBD2. V shed 1 base, J shed 4 bases, and the junction held 3 bases outside the gene matches. Germline loops: CDR1 SEHNR, CDR2 FQNEAQ (reference sequence). The CDR3 extends over 16 amino acids. The CDR3 region is CASSLGRLAGYNEQFF. The CDR3 DNA reads TGTGCCAGCAGCTTAGGAAGACTAGCGGGATACAATGAGCAGTTCTTC.

This clone was observed a few times. This chain links TRBV10-3 with TRBJ1-5, with 11 bases aligning to TRBD1. The junction had 1 base not matched to a gene; V was cut back by 5 bases and J by 1 base. CDR3 size: 15 residues. In germline, CDR1 is ENHRY, CDR2 SYGVKD. The CDR3 DNA sequence: TGTGCCATCAGTAGGGACAGGGGGAGCAATCAGCCCCAGCATTTT. Amino acids: CAISRDRGSNQPQHF.

The V call is TRBV4-2, the J call TRBJ2-7, with D perhaps TRBD2 (6 bases). Germline-derived CDR1 and CDR2 are LGHNA and YNFKEQ. Trimming stripped 0 bases from V and 4 bases from J, with 13 bases between. This CDR3 region has 15 residues. The CDR3 DNA sequence: TGTGCCAGCAGCCAAGAATTAGCTAGCGTGTACGAGCAGTACTTC. It is translated as CASSQELASVYEQYF.

The chain carries TRBV7-3 and TRBJ2-1; 8 nucleotides align to TRBD2. This CDR3 spans 15 amino acids. The J segment lost 6 bases and the V segment lost 5 bases, leaving 9 bases of the junction unmatched. Germline V gives CDR1 SGHTA, CDR2 FQGTGA. CDR3 nucleotides: TGTGCCAGCAGCCACGACGGGACTAGTATCAATGAGCAGTTCTTC. Its translation: CASSHDGTSINEQFF.

The chain couples TRBV7-6 to TRBJ1-6; tentatively, D is TRBD1 (6 bases). The CDR3 is 16 amino acids. Germline CDR1 reads SGHVS; CDR2 reads FNYEAQ. The ends were cut back, 4 bases at V and 1 base at J, with 11 bases in the middle. The CDR3 DNA reads as TGTGCCAGCAGCTCGTCAACAGGGTCCTATAATTCACCCCTCCACTTT. Translation gives CASSSSTGSYNSPLHF.

V usage is TRBV6-6 and J usage is TRBJ2-1; D not certain. In germline, CDR1 is MNHNY, CDR2 SVGAGI (reference sequence). The CDR3 loop spans 13 amino acids. Trimming left V 6 bases short and J 8 bases short, with 14 bases between. The CDR3 spells CASRDSYLYEQFF. The CDR3 nucleotides read TGTGCCAGCAGAGACTCCTATTTATATGAGCAGTTCTTC.

CDR3 amino acids: CASSQRAGVADTQYF. CDR3 in DNA: TGTGCCAGCAGCCAAAGGGCGGGAGTGGCAGATACGCAGTATTTT. The chain combines TRBV16 with TRBJ2-3; 7 bases align to TRBD2. J gave up 4 bases and V 2 bases, and 6 bases lay outside the gene matches. The germline gives CDR1 KGHSY, CDR2 FQNENV. This CDR3 comprises 15 residues.

The CDR3 reads CASSPLAGGLRDEQYF. Written as DNA, the CDR3 is TGTGCCAGCTCCCCCCTGGCGGGGGGGCTCCGAGACGAGCAGTACTTC. V and J are TRBV18 and TRBJ2-7; 9 nucleotides match TRBD2. The length of the CDR3 is 16 residues. The ends lost 6 bases at V and 5 bases at J; junction bases unmatched: 14. Per the germline V gene, CDR1 is KGHSH and CDR2 is LQKENI.

V is TRBV7-2 and J is TRBJ2-5; 11 nucleotides line up with TRBD2. From germline, CDR1 is SGHTA and CDR2 FQGNSA. Trimming at V came to 6 bases and at J to 2 bases, leaving 8 bases not matched to a gene. This CDR3 is 16 amino acids long. Written as DNA, the CDR3 is TGTGCCAGCAGTCCGCGACTAGCGGGATTACAAGAGACCCAGTACTTC. Protein product: CASSPRLAGLQETQYF.

The rearrangement joins TRBV10-3 to TRBJ2-5; 8 bases fit TRBD2. J was trimmed by 3 bases and V by 2 bases; bases with no gene match: 5. Germline V gene data show CDR1 as ENHRY and CDR2 as SYGVKD. The length of the CDR3 is 15 residues. CDR3 nucleotide sequence: TGTGCCATCAGTGAGGTCGGACTAGCCAAAGAGACCCAGTACTTC. This translates into CAISEVGLAKETQYF.